These 5 T cell receptor beta chains share one sample of origin, sequenced in a study of T cell responses to AZD1222 COVID-19 vaccine. Only in-frame clones appear in the TCRdb table, and some are missing; sequencing was by immunoSEQ multiplex PCR. The sample lists about 170,000 clones, 80% to 95% occurring once. The specimen was peripheral blood, collected on day 0 of AZD1222 vaccination. The source of these receptors is an adult in good health.

This chain joins TRBV27 and TRBJ1-5, with D tentatively TRBD1 (6 bases). The CDR3 runs 14 residues. The V end was cut by 6 bases, the J end by 3 bases, with 12 bases between. Germline values: CDR1 MNHEY, CDR2 SMNVEV (reference sequence). The CDR3 region is CASSSDRTNQPQHF. The CDR3 DNA follows: TGTGCCAGCAGCTCCGACAGGACCAATCAGCCCCAGCATTTT.

The CDR3 loop is CASSPGQGGDGYTF. CDR3 bases: TGTGCCAGCAGCCCGGGACAGGGGGGAGATGGCTACACCTTC. This chain connects TRBV7-9 to TRBJ1-2; 11 positions agree with TRBD1. The junction had 5 bases not matched to a gene; V was cut back by 5 bases and J by 6 bases. Looked up from germline, CDR1 is SEHNR and CDR2 is FQNEAQ (reference sequence). The CDR3 is 14 amino acids.

The rearrangement links TRBV6-1 to TRBJ1-1; D unclear. Germline assignment: CDR1 MNHNS and CDR2 SASEGT. Deletions cut 2 bases from V and 8 bases from J, with 12 bases between. The CDR3 loop spans 13 amino acids. DNA for the CDR3: TGTGCCAGCAGTGAACTTCTGCTCTGGGAAGCTTTCTTT. This translates into CASSELLLWEAFF.

The rearrangement joins TRBV3-1 (or the pseudogene TRBV3-2) to TRBJ2-2; 9 bases agree with TRBD2. The junction had 9 bases not matched to a gene; V was cut back by 4 bases and J by 6 bases. The CDR3 has 16 residues. Looked up from germline, CDR1 is LGHDT and CDR2 is YNNKEL (reference sequence). CDR3 DNA: TGTGCCAGCAGCCCCATTCCGGGACTAGCTTCCGGGGAGCTGTTTTTT. Amino acids: CASSPIPGLASGELFF.

The chain employs TRBV2 and TRBJ1-4; the D is unclear. There are 15 residues in the CDR3. The germline V gene has CDR1 SNHLY and CDR2 FYNNEI. Between the trimmed V and J ends, which lost 6 bases and 1 base, there was a span of 12 bases. DNA of the CDR3: TGTGCCAGCAGCGCCCAATCGGGAACTAATGAAAAACTGTTTTTT. Protein sequence: CASSAQSGTNEKLFF. Variable domain in full (rest from reference TRBV2 and TRBJ1-4): EPEVTQTPSHQVTQMGQEVILRCVPISNHLYFYWYRQILGQKVEFLVSFYNNEISEKSEIFDDQFSVERPDGSNFTLKIRSTKLEDSAMYFCASSAQSGTNEKLFFGSGTQLSVL.